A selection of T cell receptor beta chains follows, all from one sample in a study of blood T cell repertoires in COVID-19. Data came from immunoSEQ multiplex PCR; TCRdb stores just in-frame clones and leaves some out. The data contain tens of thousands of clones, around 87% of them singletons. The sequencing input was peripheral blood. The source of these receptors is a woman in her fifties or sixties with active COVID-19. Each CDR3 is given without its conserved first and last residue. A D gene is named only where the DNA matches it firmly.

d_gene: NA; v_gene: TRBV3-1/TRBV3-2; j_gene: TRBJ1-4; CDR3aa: ASSQGGRANEKLF
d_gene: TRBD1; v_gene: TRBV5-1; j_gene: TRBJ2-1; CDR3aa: ASSFSPPSRGNEQF
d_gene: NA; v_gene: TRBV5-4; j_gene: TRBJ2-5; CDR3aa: ASSPRDQETQY
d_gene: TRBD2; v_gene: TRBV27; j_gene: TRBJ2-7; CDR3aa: ASSFKGLAGYEQY
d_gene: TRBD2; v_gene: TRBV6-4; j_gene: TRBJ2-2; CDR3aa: ASSKGTSDPGELF
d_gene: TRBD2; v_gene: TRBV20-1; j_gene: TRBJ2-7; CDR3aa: SASRLAGDPFSYEQY
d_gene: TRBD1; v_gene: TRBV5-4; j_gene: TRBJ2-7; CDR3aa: ASSLDRGYNEQY
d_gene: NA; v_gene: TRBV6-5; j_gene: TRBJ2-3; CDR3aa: ASSTAPWADTQY
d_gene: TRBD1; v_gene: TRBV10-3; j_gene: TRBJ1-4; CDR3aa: AISDGTGTGNEKLF
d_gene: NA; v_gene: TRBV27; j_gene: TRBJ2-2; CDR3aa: ASSGTAGGTGELF
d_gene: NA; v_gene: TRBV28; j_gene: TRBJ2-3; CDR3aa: ASSRNRHRTDTQY
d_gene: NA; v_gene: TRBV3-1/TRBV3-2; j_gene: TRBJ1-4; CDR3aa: ASSQVGVGLEKLF
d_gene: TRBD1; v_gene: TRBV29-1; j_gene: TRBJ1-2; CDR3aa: SGRDSTNYGYT
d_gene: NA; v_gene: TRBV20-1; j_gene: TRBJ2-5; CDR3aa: SAAEEETQY
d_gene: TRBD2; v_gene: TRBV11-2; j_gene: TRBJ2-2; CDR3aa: ASSLVPPGLITGELF
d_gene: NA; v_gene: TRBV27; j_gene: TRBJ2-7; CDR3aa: ASSFRVGVYEQY
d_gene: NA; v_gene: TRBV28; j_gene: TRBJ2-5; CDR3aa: ASKRPVGSAETQY
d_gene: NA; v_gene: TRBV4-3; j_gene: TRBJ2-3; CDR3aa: ASSQAEGKSTDTQY
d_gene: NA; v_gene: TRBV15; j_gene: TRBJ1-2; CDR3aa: ATSRVRGGVYGYT
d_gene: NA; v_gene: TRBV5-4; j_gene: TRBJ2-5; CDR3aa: ASSPRTGETQY
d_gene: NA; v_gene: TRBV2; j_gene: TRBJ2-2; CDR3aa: ASNGISNTGELF
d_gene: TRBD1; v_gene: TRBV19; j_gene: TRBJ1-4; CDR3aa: ASKDRAATNEKLF
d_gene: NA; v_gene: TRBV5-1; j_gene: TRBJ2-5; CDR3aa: ASRALGLEETQY
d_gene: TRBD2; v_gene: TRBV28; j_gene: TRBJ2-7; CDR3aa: ASSLVGGPDEQY
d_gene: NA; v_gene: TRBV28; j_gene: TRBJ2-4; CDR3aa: ASSSPGSPKNIQY
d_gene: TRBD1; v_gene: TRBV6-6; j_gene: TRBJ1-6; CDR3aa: ASSHGTGGTPLH
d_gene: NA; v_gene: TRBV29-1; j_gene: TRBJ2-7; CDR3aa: SVERDMWSEQY
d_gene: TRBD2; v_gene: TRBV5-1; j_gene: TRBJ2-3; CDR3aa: ASRLAGDTQY
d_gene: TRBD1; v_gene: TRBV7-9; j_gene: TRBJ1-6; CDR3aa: ASSSGGGNSPLH
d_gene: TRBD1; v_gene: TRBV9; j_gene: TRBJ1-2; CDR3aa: ASSVVRGEPGGSYGYT
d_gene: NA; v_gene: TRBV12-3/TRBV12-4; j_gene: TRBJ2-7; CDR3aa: ASSLWRSAQY
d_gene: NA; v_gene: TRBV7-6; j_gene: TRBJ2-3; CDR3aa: ASSLLAGAVSDTQY
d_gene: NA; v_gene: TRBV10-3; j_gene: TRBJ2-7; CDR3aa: AISASEVASYEQY
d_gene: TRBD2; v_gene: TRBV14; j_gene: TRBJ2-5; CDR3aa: ASSQVAVNGRWETQY
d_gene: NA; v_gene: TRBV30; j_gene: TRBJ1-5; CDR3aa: AWRESGDQPQH
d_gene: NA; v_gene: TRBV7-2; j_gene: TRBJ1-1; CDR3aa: ASSLTVWEYVNTEAF
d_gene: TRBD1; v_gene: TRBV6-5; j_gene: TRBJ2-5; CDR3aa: ASSFGQGLETQY
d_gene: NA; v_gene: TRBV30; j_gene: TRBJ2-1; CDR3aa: AWGGLMEDNEQF
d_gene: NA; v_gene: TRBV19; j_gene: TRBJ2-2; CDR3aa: ASSSYGWGAGELF
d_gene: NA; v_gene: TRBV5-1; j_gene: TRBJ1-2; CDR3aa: ASSSQGSSYGYT
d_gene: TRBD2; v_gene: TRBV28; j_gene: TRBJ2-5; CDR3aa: ASSLRLSSGRKETQY
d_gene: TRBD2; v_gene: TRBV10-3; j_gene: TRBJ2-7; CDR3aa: AIRWISGSQQY
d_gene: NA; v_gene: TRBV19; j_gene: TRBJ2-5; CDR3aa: ASSIGGGRETQY
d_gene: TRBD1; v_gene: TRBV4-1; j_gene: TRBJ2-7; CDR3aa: ASSQPWDSVYEQY
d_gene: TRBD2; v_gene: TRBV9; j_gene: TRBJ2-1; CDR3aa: ASSVGLGGLAGYNEQF
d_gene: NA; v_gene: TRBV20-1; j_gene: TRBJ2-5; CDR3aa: SGQIQETQY
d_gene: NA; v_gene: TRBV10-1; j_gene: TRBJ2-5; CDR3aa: ASPGVETQY
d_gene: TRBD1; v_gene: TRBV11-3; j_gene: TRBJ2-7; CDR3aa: ASSPNTGVKPYEQY
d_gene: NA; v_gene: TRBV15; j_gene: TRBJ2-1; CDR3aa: ATSNLQDLVQF
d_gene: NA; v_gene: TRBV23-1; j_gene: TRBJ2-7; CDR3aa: ASSQLYSLYEQY
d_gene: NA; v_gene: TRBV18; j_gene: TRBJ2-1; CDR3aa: ASSSQNSYNEQF
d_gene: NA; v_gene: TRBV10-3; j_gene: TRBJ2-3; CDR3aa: AMAGVPTDTQY